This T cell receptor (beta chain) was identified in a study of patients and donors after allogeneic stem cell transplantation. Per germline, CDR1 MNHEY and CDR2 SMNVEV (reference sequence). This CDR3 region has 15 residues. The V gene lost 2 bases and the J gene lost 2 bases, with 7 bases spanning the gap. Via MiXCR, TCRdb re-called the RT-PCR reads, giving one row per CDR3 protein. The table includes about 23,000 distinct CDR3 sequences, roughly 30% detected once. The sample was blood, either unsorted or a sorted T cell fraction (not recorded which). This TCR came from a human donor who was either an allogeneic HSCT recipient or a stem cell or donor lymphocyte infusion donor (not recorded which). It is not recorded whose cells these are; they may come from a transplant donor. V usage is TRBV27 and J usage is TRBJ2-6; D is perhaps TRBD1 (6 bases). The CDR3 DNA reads TGTGCCAGCAGTTTACAGGGGCCTGGGGCCAACGTCCTGACTTTC. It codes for CASSLQGPGANVLTF.